This TCR beta chain was identified in a study of blood T cell repertoires in COVID-19. Study context: From the United States, Italy and Spain came samples of acute and convalescent COVID-19. T cells, B-cell-depleted T cells, or PBMCs provided the cDNA or gDNA that served as material.

In the authors' workflow: By means of reference gene primer amplification, nucleated cell counts were estimated. The protocol was immunoSEQ multiplex PCR, while the TCRdb copy is restricted to in-frame clones and leaves out a portion. V and J calls and clone size are those listed in that table; D and trimming were worked out from the DNA. The sample holds some 230,000 clones, 65% to 85% seen once. The specimen was peripheral blood. This sequence originates from a woman aged 60-75 years with acute or convalescent COVID-19.

This chain's CDR3 is CAWSGNRLKNTEAFF. As DNA, the CDR3 is TGTGCCTGGAGTGGGAACAGGCTGAAAAACACTGAAGCTTTCTTT. This rearrangement joins TRBV30 to TRBJ1-1; maybe TRBD1 (5 bases). V lost 1 base and J 2 bases, leaving 14 bases between the germline ends. CDR1 and CDR2 from the germline V gene are GTSNPN and SVGIG (reference sequence). This CDR3 has 15 residues.